The 23 T cell receptor beta chains below were found in one sample sequenced in a study of CD8+ T cells in alopecia areata. Reverse transcription of extracted RNA yielded cDNA, which provided the sequencing template. Sequencing was performed with immunoSEQ multiplex PCR; in TCRdb, only in-frame clones are kept and a portion is missing. The repertoire holds about 64,000 clones, with roughly 47% as singletons. Sequencing used NKG2D-low CD8+ T cells sorted from blood. These receptors all stem from a human donor with alopecia areata.

The chain links TRBV4-1 to TRBJ2-5, with TRBD1 matching 9 bases. Losses at the gene ends were 4 bases for V and 10 bases for J; bases not matched to a gene: 10. Germline V gives CDR1 MGHRA, CDR2 YSYEKL. This CDR3 has 14 residues. The chain's CDR3 is CASSLDRGSRDQYF. The CDR3 DNA follows: TGCGCCAGCAGCCTGGACAGGGGCTCTAGGGACCAGTACTTC.

J is TRBJ2-3 and V is TRBV11-2; D is undetermined. V lost 8 bases, J lost 1 base, and 13 bases lay in between. This CDR3 is 14 amino acids long. The germline gives CDR1 SGHAT, CDR2 FQNNGV. CDR3 nucleotides: TGTGCCAGCCTTCCCTCCGTACGCACAGATACGCAGTATTTT. This translates into CASLPSVRTDTQYF. The whole variable domain, remainder taken from reference TRBV11-2 and TRBJ2-3, is EAGVAQSPRYKIIEKRQSVAFWCNPISGHATLYWYQQILGQGPKLLIQFQNNGVVDDSQLPKDRFSAERLKGVDSTLKIQPAKLEDSAVYLCASLPSVRTDTQYFGPGTRLTVL.

There are a few counts of this clone. CDR3 loop: CSVEKETQYF. CDR3 nucleotide sequence: TGCAGCGTCGAGAAAGAGACCCAGTACTTC. The genes are TRBV29-1 and TRBJ2-5; D unresolved. Per germline, CDR1 SQVTM and CDR2 ANQGSEA. The V end lost 6 bases, the J end lost 3 bases, and 5 bases lay between the germline ends. The CDR3 is 10 residues long.

The chain is built from TRBV7-9 and TRBJ2-2, with TRBD1 matching over 11 bases. V lost 5 bases and J lost 5; bases outside the gene matches: 10. The CDR3 is 17 amino acids. From germline, CDR1 is SEHNR and CDR2 FQNEAQ (reference sequence). Here the CDR3 reads CASSTPSGTGGTGELFF. CDR3 in DNA: TGTGCCAGCAGCACCCCCTCCGGGACAGGGGGGACCGGGGAGCTGTTTTTT.

V gene TRBV12-1 combines with J gene TRBJ2-1; no check of the table's D call, TRBD2, against the DNA was made. TRBV12-1 counts as a pseudogene. The CDR3 is 15 amino acids. CDR3 residues: CASSPLAGGYNEQFF. The CDR3 coding sequence is TGTGCCAGCAGCCCCCTGGCGGGGGGCTACAATGAGCAGTTCTTC.

V is TRBV9 and J is TRBJ2-3, with D possibly being TRBD1 (6 bases). There are 16 residues in the CDR3. Germline assignment: CDR1 SGDLS and CDR2 YYNGEE. Trimming took off 0 bases at V and 3 bases at J, with 14 bases between the two ends. The CDR3 DNA is TGTGCCAGCAGCGTAGATGGGGGCGCAGGGACAGATACGCAGTATTTT. This encodes CASSVDGGAGTDTQYF.

The chain links TRBV7-8 to TRBJ2-1; 8 bases agree with TRBD1. The CDR3 covers 20 residues. The trim removed 1 base at V and 5 bases at J, leaving 19 bases unmatched. Germline loops: CDR1 SGHVS, CDR2 FQNEAQ. The CDR3 DNA sequence: TGTGCCAGCAGCTTAGTACCCCTCTTGACAGGGGCCCGAACCGACAATGAGCAGTTCTTC. It specifies CASSLVPLLTGARTDNEQFF.

Only a few counts were recorded for this clone. At the DNA level, this CDR3 is encoded by other sequences in the same sample as well. This rearrangement joins TRBV29-1 to TRBJ2-7; D unclear. Germline values: CDR1 SQVTM, CDR2 ANQGSEA. The CDR3 sequence is 11 residues long. The V and J ends lost 4 bases and 0 bases respectively, with 4 bases between them. CDR3 region: CSVGSSYEQYF. The CDR3 DNA is TGCAGCGTTGGCAGCTCCTACGAGCAGTACTTC.

This clone was detected only a few times. The chain carries TRBV7-9 and TRBJ2-1; D ambiguous. CDR3 size: 14 residues. Per germline, CDR1 SEHNR and CDR2 FQNEAQ (reference sequence). The V end lost 5 bases, the J end lost 6 bases, and 14 bases lay between the germline ends. The CDR3 DNA reads as TGTGCCAGCAGCGCAAGGCTTGGTGGCAATGAGCAGTTCTTC. It yields the protein CASSARLGGNEQFF.

The chain recombines TRBV27 with TRBJ2-7; D is perhaps TRBD1 (5 bases). There are 16 residues in the CDR3. CDR1 MNHEY and CDR2 SMNVEV come from the germline V gene (reference sequence). With 3 bases removed from V and 0 bases from J, the gap between germline ends came to 15 bases. This CDR3 is CASSFQGGPGSYEQYF. CDR3 coding DNA: TGTGCCAGCAGTTTCCAGGGCGGACCAGGCTCCTACGAGCAGTACTTC.

The V call is TRBV30, the J call TRBJ1-1, with D maybe TRBD1 (5 bases). Germline V gene lookup returns CDR1 GTSNPN and CDR2 SVGIG (reference sequence). The CDR3 spans 12 residues. Trimming stripped 4 bases from V and 8 bases from J, with 14 bases between. The CDR3 sequence: CAWNSQADEAFF. The CDR3 DNA follows: TGTGCCTGGAATTCACAGGCCGACGAAGCTTTCTTT.

The rearrangement uses TRBV5-1 and TRBJ2-7; D possibly corresponds to TRBD1 (6 bases). Germline assignment: CDR1 SGHRS and CDR2 YFSETQ. Deletions cut 3 bases from V and 2 bases from J, with 18 bases between. This CDR3 contains 16 residues. CDR3 coding DNA: TGCGCCAGCAGCTCGTACTCCGGGACATCCCCCTACGAGCAGTACTTC. Protein product: CASSSYSGTSPYEQYF.

The CDR3 is CASTPGLASAEQFF. CDR3 DNA: TGCGCCAGCACCCCCGGACTAGCTAGCGCTGAGCAGTTCTTC. The rearrangement uses TRBV4-3 and TRBJ2-1, with TRBD2 matching over 8 bases. The CDR3 is 14 residues long. Germline V gene lookup returns CDR1 LGHNA and CDR2 YSLEER. Trimming at V came to 7 bases and at J to 9 bases, leaving 11 bases not matched to a gene.

This clone was counted only a few times. V and J are TRBV29-1 and TRBJ1-2; 7 nucleotides line up with TRBD1. Germline loops: CDR1 SQVTM, CDR2 ANQGSEA. The CDR3 has 16 residues. The V segment lost 0 bases and the J segment 0 bases; nucleotides outside the gene matches: 7. The CDR3 loop reads CSVEDRRTGPNYGYTF. CDR3 DNA sequence: TGCAGCGTTGAAGATCGCCGGACAGGCCCTAACTATGGCTACACCTTC.

V gene TRBV4-1 combines with J gene TRBJ2-5, with no clear D. V was pared by 0 bases and J by 3 bases, with 5 bases between. There are 13 residues in the CDR3. Germline values: CDR1 MGHRA, CDR2 YSYEKL. The DNA of the CDR3 is TGCGCCAGCAGCCAAGAGGCCAAAGAGACCCAGTACTTC. Translation: CASSQEAKETQYF.

This clone was seen a handful of times. The gene calls are TRBV7-2 and TRBJ2-4; 10 nucleotides line up with TRBD2. This CDR3 contains 12 residues. Germline V lookup: CDR1 SGHTA, CDR2 FQGNSA. Losses at the gene ends were 9 bases for V and 9 bases for J; bases not matched to a gene: 5. The CDR3 spells CASTSGIPIQYF. The CDR3 bases are TGTGCCAGTACTAGCGGGATTCCCATTCAGTACTTC.

The gene calls are TRBV7-2 and TRBJ2-2, with no clear D. V lost 3 bases and J lost 6, with 2 bases in between. CDR3 size: 11 residues. Germline lookup yields CDR1 SGHTA and CDR2 FQGNSA. The CDR3, as DNA: TGTGCCAGCAGCTTTGCCGGGGAGCTGTTTTTT. Residues: CASSFAGELFF.

The chain employs TRBV13 and TRBJ1-1; D ambiguous. This CDR3 comprises 13 residues. Trimming took 5 bases from V and 1 from J, leaving 8 bases between them. Germline V gene data show CDR1 as PRHDT and CDR2 as FYEKMQ (reference sequence). CDR3 in amino acids: CASSQGRNTEAFF. The CDR3 nucleotides are TGTGCCAGCAGCCAAGGCAGGAACACTGAAGCTTTCTTT.

This clone was found a few times. This chain uses TRBV5-4 with TRBJ2-7; the D gene is possibly TRBD2 (7 bases). The CDR3 totals 13 residues. Germline CDR1 SGHNT, CDR2 YYREEE (reference sequence). V was trimmed by 3 bases and J by 7 bases, leaving 14 bases between them. This chain's CDR3 is CASSSWGGREQYF. CDR3 in DNA: TGTGCCAGCAGCTCCTGGGGGGGCCGGGAGCAGTACTTC.

A few counts support this clone. The chain is built from TRBV19 and TRBJ2-7; the match to TRBD2 covers 12 bases. CDR3 size: 13 residues. CDR1 LNHDA and CDR2 SQIVND come from the germline V gene (reference sequence). J lost 5 bases, V lost 8 bases, and 4 bases had no gene match. The CDR3 here is CASRLAGEHEQYF. The CDR3 DNA sequence: TGTGCCAGTCGACTAGCGGGAGAACACGAGCAGTACTTC.

The genes are TRBV7-6 and TRBJ1-4; TRBD1 agrees at 7 bases. Trimming removed 2 bases from V and 5 bases from J; junction bases left unmatched: 8. The CDR3 has 16 amino acids. The germline V gene encodes CDR1 SGHVS and CDR2 FNYEAQ. CDR3 bases: TGTGCCAGCAGCTTACGTACAGGGGTACTAAATGAAAAACTGTTTTTT. Translated, it gives CASSLRTGVLNEKLFF.

This chain links TRBV2 with TRBJ2-7; possible D gene TRBD2, 7 bases. CDR3 size: 13 residues. Per the germline V gene, CDR1 is SNHLY and CDR2 is FYNNEI. V was pared by 6 bases and J by 0 bases, with 9 bases between. For the CDR3, the DNA is TGTGCCAGCAGGGGGGGGCTCTCCTACGAGCAGTACTTC. Translated: CASRGGLSYEQYF. The variable domain in full, completed from reference TRBV2 and TRBJ2-7, reads EPEVTQTPSHQVTQMGQEVILRCVPISNHLYFYWYRQILGQKVEFLVSFYNNEISEKSEIFDDQFSVERPDGSNFTLKIRSTKLEDSAMYFCASRGGLSYEQYFGPGTRLTVT.

The chain has TRBV30 and TRBJ1-2; unclear D gene. The CDR3 consists of 8 residues. V lost 5 bases to trimming and J lost 13 bases, with 8 bases between them. In germline, CDR1 is GTSNPN, CDR2 SVGIG (reference sequence). Written as DNA, the CDR3 is TGTGCCTGGGACACCTCCACCTTC. Protein: CAWDTSTF.